These T cell receptor beta chains were read from a single sample in a study of shared clonotypes between healthy human individuals. Sequencing was performed with immunoSEQ multiplex PCR; in TCRdb, only in-frame clones are kept and a portion is missing. There are a few million clones in the sample; around 95% occur only once, and approximately 0.13% lies in the top ten. The sequenced sample was naive CD4+ T cells sorted from blood. Receptor source: a man aged 18 to 29 in good health. CDR3s leave out the opening cysteine and the closing phenylalanine or tryptophan. The order of the fields is J gene, V gene, CDR3 protein.

j_gene: TRBJ2-5
v_gene: TRBV10-3
CDR3aa: AISPGRGETQY

j_gene: TRBJ2-1
v_gene: TRBV29-1
CDR3aa: SVGRSGGSYNEQF

j_gene: TRBJ1-5
v_gene: TRBV9
CDR3aa: ASSVGGGDQPQH

j_gene: TRBJ2-5
v_gene: TRBV5-1
CDR3aa: ASSGQWGETQY

j_gene: TRBJ2-5
v_gene: TRBV6-5
CDR3aa: ASSGGAPRETQY

j_gene: TRBJ2-1
v_gene: TRBV2
CDR3aa: ASQTDSSYNEQF

j_gene: TRBJ2-3
v_gene: TRBV11-2
CDR3aa: ASSSVERGSTDTQY

j_gene: TRBJ1-2
v_gene: TRBV7-8
CDR3aa: ASSLRDSSGYT

j_gene: TRBJ1-2
v_gene: TRBV5-6
CDR3aa: ASSFHQANYGYT

j_gene: TRBJ2-7
v_gene: TRBV10-3
CDR3aa: AISESPLEQY

j_gene: TRBJ1-4
v_gene: TRBV5-1
CDR3aa: ASSQNEKLF

j_gene: TRBJ1-4
v_gene: TRBV7-2
CDR3aa: ASSTSGVNEKLF

j_gene: TRBJ2-1
v_gene: TRBV6-5
CDR3aa: ASSYVGGPYNEQF

j_gene: TRBJ1-6
v_gene: TRBV10-2
CDR3aa: ASSSQGGNSPLH

j_gene: TRBJ1-2
v_gene: TRBV28
CDR3aa: ASRGDRGDLKNGYT

j_gene: TRBJ2-6
v_gene: TRBV25-1
CDR3aa: ASMTGNSGANVLT

j_gene: TRBJ2-7
v_gene: TRBV5-1
CDR3aa: ASSVTGGYEQY

j_gene: TRBJ1-1
v_gene: TRBV19
CDR3aa: ASSASLEGNTEAF

j_gene: TRBJ1-3
v_gene: TRBV5-1
CDR3aa: ASSPGQDGNTIY

j_gene: TRBJ2-7
v_gene: TRBV7-9
CDR3aa: ASSPGTGTYEQY

j_gene: TRBJ1-5
v_gene: TRBV28
CDR3aa: ASSLRHRRGPQH

j_gene: TRBJ2-3
v_gene: TRBV10-2
CDR3aa: ASSEYRGRDTQY

j_gene: TRBJ2-5
v_gene: TRBV5-1
CDR3aa: ASSLGQGGETQY

j_gene: TRBJ2-2
v_gene: TRBV2
CDR3aa: ASRGQGVGTGELF

j_gene: TRBJ2-1
v_gene: TRBV5-4
CDR3aa: ASSLARNNEQF

j_gene: TRBJ1-1
v_gene: TRBV2
CDR3aa: ASSESMGAVGAF

j_gene: TRBJ1-2
v_gene: TRBV7-2
CDR3aa: ASSLAGSGYGYT

j_gene: TRBJ2-1
v_gene: TRBV4-3
CDR3aa: ASSREGGSYNEQF

j_gene: TRBJ2-2
v_gene: TRBV18
CDR3aa: ASSGQGSTGELF

j_gene: TRBJ2-1
v_gene: TRBV10-1
CDR3aa: ASSELTSGRVEQF